This TCR beta chain was found in a study of blood T cells in healthy people across ages. Primed by a sample-barcoded 5' primer and a J-beta primer mix, a second PCR proceeded for about 6 to 11 cycles. TCRdb independently ran MiXCR on the 5' RACE reads; one entry per CDR3 protein. The table shows approximately 400,000 distinct CDR3 sequences, with roughly half occurring only once. V was pared by 2 bases and J by 5 bases, with 7 bases between. This CDR3 is built from 13 residues. Germline CDR1 reads MNHEY; CDR2 reads SVGEGT. This chain joins TRBV6-2 or TRBV6-3 and TRBJ2-1; a possible D gene is TRBD1 (5 bases). This clonotype originated in a man in his sixties in good health. Input material: blood. CDR3: CASSYGANNEQFF. In DNA, the CDR3 is TGTGCCAGCAGTTACGGGGCAAACAATGAGCAGTTCTTC.